What follows is one T cell receptor (beta chain) and its context. Germline V lookup: CDR1 SNHLY, CDR2 FYNNEI. V gave up 0 bases and J gave up 4 bases, with 6 bases separating them. The CDR3 runs 14 residues. The source of the sample is a study of OX40 agonist ivuxolimab in advanced cancers. The repertoire was sequenced with immunoSEQ multiplex PCR; TCRdb's copy has only in-frame clones and lacks some. The sample yields 60,000 to 85,000 clones, roughly 84% seen once. The J gene is TRBJ2-2, the V gene TRBV2, with unresolved D. The input for sequencing was CD4+ or CD8+ T cells sorted from blood, taken in a trial of the OX40 agonist ivuxolimab. The TCR sequence derives from an adult with an advanced solid tumor such as melanoma, head and neck, liver or kidney cancer. CDR3 DNA sequence: TGTGCCAGCAGTGAAGCGCCGGGCACCGGGGAGCTGTTTTTT. This encodes CASSEAPGTGELFF.